Shown below are 19 T cell receptor beta chains from a single sample sequenced in a study of cytomegalovirus exposure and HLA in healthy donors. The PCR employed 60 Vbeta primers together with 13 Jbeta primers. The method was immunoSEQ multiplex PCR; TCRdb's version includes in-frame clones alone and lacks a portion of them. Among nearly 200,000 clones listed, about 89% were seen once. Sequencing was done on a sample of PBMCs. These receptors originate from a man aged 25-40 years in good health and CMV-seronegative.

The CDR3 DNA sequence: TGCAGCGTTGAAAGCGGACAAGAGACCCAGTACTTC. It specifies CSVESGQETQYF. The rearrangement links TRBV29-1 to TRBJ2-5, with D possibly TRBD2 on 5 matching bases. Germline V lookup: CDR1 SQVTM, CDR2 ANQGSEA. V was clipped by 2 bases and J by 2 bases, with 6 bases between them. This CDR3 contains 12 residues.

The chain joins TRBV5-1 to TRBJ2-1, with D perhaps matching TRBD1 (6 bases). CDR3 size: 14 residues. V was pared by 4 bases and J by 5 bases, with 13 bases between. Germline loops: CDR1 SGHRS, CDR2 YFSETQ. This chain's CDR3 is CASSLATGNNEQFF. As DNA, the CDR3 is TGCGCCAGCAGCCTAGCTACAGGGAACAATGAGCAGTTCTTC.

The rearrangement links TRBV5-1 to TRBJ1-2; 8 bases match TRBD1. V lost 7 bases, J lost 6 bases, and 8 bases stayed unmatched. CDR1 and CDR2 (germline): SGHRS, YFSETQ. The CDR3 is 13 amino acids. CDR3 in amino acids: CASSPPGQDGYTF. The CDR3, as DNA: TGCGCCAGCTCCCCTCCGGGACAGGATGGCTACACCTTC.

This chain links TRBV30 with TRBJ1-1; D not certain. The CDR3 extends over 16 amino acids. Trimming shortened V by 0 bases and J by 3 bases, and 17 bases separated the two germline ends. CDR1 is GTSNPN and CDR2 is SVGIG in the germline V gene (reference sequence). CDR3 sequence reads: CAWSVLGLGSDTEAFF. DNA for the CDR3: TGTGCCTGGAGTGTACTAGGGTTGGGCTCGGACACTGAAGCTTTCTTT. The full variable domain, with the rest looked up from reference TRBV30 and TRBJ1-1, is SQTIHQWPATLVQPVGSPLSLECTVEGTSNPNLYWYRQAAGRGLQLLFYSVGIGQISSEVPQNLSASRPQDRQFILSSKKLLLSDSGFYLCAWSVLGLGSDTEAFFGQGTRLTVV.

This chain joins TRBV18 and TRBJ2-3; TRBD1 is a possible D gene (5 bases). The V end was cut by 8 bases, the J end by 0 bases, with 9 bases between. The germline CDR1 and CDR2 sequences are KGHSH and LQKENI. This CDR3 region has 13 residues. CDR3 coding DNA: TGTGCCAGCGGGGCATCTAGCACAGATACGCAGTATTTT. Protein sequence: CASGASSTDTQYF.

The chain uses TRBV5-1 and TRBJ2-7; 8 bases match TRBD1. The trim removed 3 bases at V and 0 bases at J, leaving 5 bases unmatched. This CDR3 has 15 residues. Germline assignment: CDR1 SGHRS and CDR2 YFSETQ. CDR3 loop: CASSSRQGTSYEQYF. CDR3 bases: TGCGCCAGCAGCTCTAGACAGGGGACCTCCTACGAGCAGTACTTC.

This sequence joins TRBV28 and TRBJ1-5, with unresolved D. Germline CDR1 and CDR2: MDHEN and SYDVKM. The V end lost 6 bases, the J end lost 9 bases, and 12 bases lay between the germline ends. The CDR3 length is 12 residues. The CDR3 DNA reads TGTGCCAGCAGGGGAGGCCTTAGGCCCCAGCATTTT. It translates to CASRGGLRPQHF.

The V call is TRBV19, the J call TRBJ2-1; 10 bases align to TRBD2. The CDR3 covers 16 residues. The J segment lost 0 bases and the V segment lost 2 bases, leaving 1 base of the junction unmatched. CDR1 and CDR2 (germline): LNHDA, SQIVND (reference sequence). CDR3 in DNA: TGTGCCAGTAGTATACCTAGCGGGAGCTCCTACAATGAGCAGTTCTTC. It translates to CASSIPSGSSYNEQFF.

The V gene is TRBV28, the J gene TRBJ2-7, with a tentative D call TRBD1 (6 bases). The CDR3 runs 14 residues. CDR1 MDHEN and CDR2 SYDVKM come from the germline V gene. V shed 2 bases and J shed 5 bases, with 13 bases lying between them. The CDR3: CASSLRTVRDEQYF. The CDR3 region has the DNA TGTGCCAGCAGTTTACGGACAGTGAGGGACGAGCAGTACTTC. The variable domain in full, with the rest retrieved from reference TRBV28 and TRBJ2-7, is DVKVTQSSRYLVKRTGEKVFLECVQDMDHENMFWYRQDPGLGLRLIYFSYDVKMKEKGDIPEGYSVSREKKERFSLILESASTNQTSMYLCASSLRTVRDEQYFGPGTRLTVT.

This chain links TRBV4-2 with TRBJ1-1; D is unresolved. The ends were cut back, 4 bases at V and 6 bases at J, with 12 bases in the middle. Germline V CDR1 and CDR2: LGHNA, YNFKEQ. The CDR3 consists of 13 residues. The CDR3: CASSRLGGAEAFF. The DNA of the CDR3 is TGTGCCAGCAGCCGCCTCGGCGGGGCTGAAGCTTTCTTT.

The V gene is TRBV7-2, the J gene TRBJ2-3; maybe TRBD1 (5 bases). The CDR3 is 15 amino acids. The V gene's germline CDR1 is SGHTA and CDR2 FQGNSA. V shed 2 bases and J shed 2 bases, with 11 bases lying between them. CDR3 sequence reads: CASSLNTGITDTQYF. Written as DNA, the CDR3 is TGTGCCAGCAGCTTAAATACAGGTATCACAGATACGCAGTATTTT. Full variable domain (missing parts from reference TRBV7-2 and TRBJ2-3): GAGVSQSPSNKVTEKGKDVELRCDPISGHTALYWYRQSLGQGLEFLIYFQGNSAPDKSGLPSDRFSAERTGGSVSTLTIQRTQQEDSAVYLCASSLNTGITDTQYFGPGTRLTVL.

The chain couples TRBV7-9 to TRBJ1-6; 9 bases map to TRBD1. The CDR3 sequence is 15 residues long. Unmatched junction bases numbered 7, after V lost 5 bases and J lost 8 bases. CDR1 and CDR2 (germline): SEHNR, FQNEAQ (reference sequence). CDR3 DNA sequence: TGTGCCAGCAGCCGGCCGGGACAGGGTTATTCACCCCTCCACTTT. This translates into CASSRPGQGYSPLHF. The whole variable domain, filled in from reference TRBV7-9 and TRBJ1-6, reads DTGVSQNPRHKITKRGQNVTFRCDPISEHNRLYWYRQTLGQGPEFLTYFQNEAQLEKSRLLSDRFSAERPKGSFSTLEIQRTEQGDSAMYLCASSRPGQGYSPLHFGNGTRLTVT.

This clone has just one count. V gene TRBV18 combines with J gene TRBJ1-2; the D gene is possibly TRBD1 (5 bases). The germline V gene encodes CDR1 KGHSH and CDR2 LQKENI. The length of the CDR3 is 16 residues. Trimming removed 3 bases at V and 5 bases at J, with 19 bases between. The CDR3 DNA is TGTGCCAGCTCACCGGGGCAGGCCGGCGCGGGGTATGGCTACACCTTC. Translated: CASSPGQAGAGYGYTF. Based on the CDR3 plus reference TRBV18 and TRBJ1-2, the full variable domain is NAGVMQNPRHLVRRRGQEARLRCSPMKGHSHVYWYRQLPEEGLKFMVYLQKENIIDESGMPKERFSAEFPKEGPSILRIQQVVRGDSAAYFCASSPGQAGAGYGYTFGSGTRLTVV.

This clone was observed a few times. This rearrangement joins TRBV5-6 to TRBJ2-3, with TRBD1 matching over 9 bases. This CDR3 is built from 17 residues. Per germline, CDR1 SGHDT and CDR2 YYEEEE. Unmatched junction bases numbered 15, after V lost 4 bases and J lost 6 bases. The CDR3 nucleotides are TGTGCCAGCAGCCTAAAGCCGGGACAGGGAGGTTGGGATACGCAGTATTTT. Its translation: CASSLKPGQGGWDTQYF.

The chain carries TRBV7-6 and TRBJ2-5; 13 nucleotides agree with TRBD2. The CDR3 runs 18 residues. V dropped 5 bases and J dropped 4; count of bases not matched to a gene: 13. Germline V gives CDR1 SGHVS, CDR2 FNYEAQ. CDR3 in DNA: TGTGCCAGCAGCCAGACGGGGACTAGCGGGGCTTGGGGAGAGACCCAGTACTTC. This gives the protein CASSQTGTSGAWGETQYF. The variable domain in full, with the rest retrieved from reference TRBV7-6 and TRBJ2-5, is GAGVSQSPRYKVTKRGQDVALRCDPISGHVSLYWYRQALGQGPEFLTYFNYEAQQDKSGLPNDRFSAERPEGSISTLTIQRTEQRDSAMYRCASSQTGTSGAWGETQYFGPGTRLLVL.

This sequence joins TRBV30 and TRBJ2-3; 10 bases agree with TRBD2. Germline CDR1 and CDR2: GTSNPN and SVGIG (reference sequence). Trimming took 4 bases from V and 2 from J; bases not matched to a gene: 6. This CDR3 spans 15 amino acids. CDR3: CAWIDLAGDTDTQYF. CDR3 nucleotides: TGTGCCTGGATCGATCTAGCGGGGGACACAGATACGCAGTATTTT.

V and J are TRBV28 and TRBJ1-2; the D is unclear. V gave up 7 bases and J gave up 5 bases, with 11 bases separating them. Germline V lookup: CDR1 MDHEN, CDR2 SYDVKM. The CDR3 consists of 12 residues. The CDR3 DNA reads as TGTGCCAGCAACAGTTTATATTATGGCTACACCTTC. Translated: CASNSLYYGYTF.

This clone was found once. In the same sample, other DNA sequences code for this CDR3. J is TRBJ1-6 and V is TRBV30; D is uncertain. Per germline, CDR1 GTSNPN and CDR2 SVGIG (reference sequence). The CDR3 sequence is 14 residues long. The ends were cut back, 1 base at V and 6 bases at J, with 10 bases in the middle. The CDR3: CAWSGGLINSPLHF. The DNA of the CDR3 is TGTGCCTGGAGTGGCGGACTTATTAATTCACCCCTCCACTTT.

The chain uses TRBV19 and TRBJ2-2; D not certain. V shed 3 bases and J shed 5 bases, with 13 bases lying between them. The CDR3 covers 15 residues. CDR1 is LNHDA and CDR2 is SQIVND in the germline V gene (reference sequence). CDR3: CASSIETPGTGELFF. The CDR3 region has the DNA TGTGCCAGTAGTATCGAGACTCCCGGGACCGGGGAGCTGTTTTTT.